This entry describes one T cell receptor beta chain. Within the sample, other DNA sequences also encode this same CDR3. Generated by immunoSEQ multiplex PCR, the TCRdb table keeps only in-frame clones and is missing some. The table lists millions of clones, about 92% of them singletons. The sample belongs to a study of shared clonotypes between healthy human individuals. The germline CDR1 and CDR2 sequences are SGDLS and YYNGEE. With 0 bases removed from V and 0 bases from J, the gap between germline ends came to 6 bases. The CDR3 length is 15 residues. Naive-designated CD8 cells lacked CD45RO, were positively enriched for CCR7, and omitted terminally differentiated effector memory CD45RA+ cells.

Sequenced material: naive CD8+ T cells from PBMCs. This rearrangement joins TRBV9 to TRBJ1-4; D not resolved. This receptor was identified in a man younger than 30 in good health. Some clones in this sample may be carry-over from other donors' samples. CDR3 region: CASSVEGTTNEKLFF. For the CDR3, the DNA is TGTGCCAGCAGCGTAGAAGGGACAACTAATGAAAAACTGTTTTTT.